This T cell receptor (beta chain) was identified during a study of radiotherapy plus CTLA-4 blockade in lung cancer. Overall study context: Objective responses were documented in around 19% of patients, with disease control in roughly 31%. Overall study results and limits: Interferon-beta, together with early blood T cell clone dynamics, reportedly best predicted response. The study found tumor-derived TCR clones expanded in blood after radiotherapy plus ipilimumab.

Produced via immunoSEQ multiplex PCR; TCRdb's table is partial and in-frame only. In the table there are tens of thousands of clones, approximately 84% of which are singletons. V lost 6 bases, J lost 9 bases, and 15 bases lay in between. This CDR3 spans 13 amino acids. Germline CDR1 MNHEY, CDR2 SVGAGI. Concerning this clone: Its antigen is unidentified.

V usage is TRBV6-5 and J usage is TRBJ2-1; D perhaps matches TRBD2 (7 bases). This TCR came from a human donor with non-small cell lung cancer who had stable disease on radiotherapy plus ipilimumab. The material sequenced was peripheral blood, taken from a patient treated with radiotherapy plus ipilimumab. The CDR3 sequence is CASRPRGLGEQFF. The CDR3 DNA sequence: TGTGCCAGCAGGCCGCGGGGGCTCGGTGAGCAGTTCTTC.